Listed below are T cell receptor beta chains from one sample, sequenced in a study of blood T cell repertoires in COVID-19. Some clones are missing from TCRdb's copy, which holds only in-frame ones; the method was immunoSEQ multiplex PCR. The sample contains some 83,000 clones, around 88% of which appear only once. The sequencing sample was made of peripheral blood. The receptors were sampled from a man in his fifties or sixties with acute or convalescent COVID-19. Each CDR3 is given with its conserved first and last residue. Each record gives: clone size, J gene, D gene, V gene, CDR3 DNA, CDR3 protein. The D gene is left open where the match is weak. Clone size is not always given. Where it is, it says once, few, many or a class for expanded clones.

. TRBJ2-5 TRBD1 TRBV3-1/TRBV3-2 TGTGCCAGCAGCCATGGGACAGGGAAAAAAGAGACCCAGTACTTC CASSHGTGKKETQYF
. TRBJ2-7 TRBD1 TRBV5-6 TGTGCCAGCAGCCGGGACAGATCCTACGAGCAGTACTTC CASSRDRSYEQYF
. TRBJ2-5 . TRBV5-8 TGTGCCAGCAGCTTGGGGCAGGCTCAAGAGACCCAGTACTTC CASSLGQAQETQYF
. TRBJ2-2 TRBD1 TRBV5-1 TGCGCCAGCAGCAACCGGGACAGGGTAGGCACCGGGGAGCTGTTTTTT CASSNRDRVGTGELFF
. TRBJ1-6 . TRBV5-6 TGTGCCAGCAGCCGGGGGAAACATACTAATTCACCCCTCCACTTT CASSRGKHTNSPLHF
. TRBJ2-1 TRBD2 TRBV7-6 TGTGCCAGCAGCTTAGGCACTAGCGGGAGGTACAATGAGCAGTTCTTC CASSLGTSGRYNEQFF
once TRBJ2-3 . TRBV7-3 TGTGCCAGCAGCCTCCCCCCCACAGATACGCAGTATTTT CASSLPPTDTQYF
. TRBJ1-2 . TRBV30 TGTGCCTGGAGTGTAGGGGGGGGAGCTGACGGCTACACCTTC CAWSVGGGADGYTF
. TRBJ2-1 . TRBV2 TGTGCCAGCAGTGGGGACAGAACCGACTGGCGGGGCTACAATGAGCAGTTCTTC CASSGDRTDWRGYNEQFF
. TRBJ1-4 TRBD1 TRBV5-1 TGCGCCACACGACAGGGGGTGAATGAAAAACTGTTTTTT CATRQGVNEKLFF
few TRBJ2-1 . TRBV5-6 TGTGCCAGCAGGCCATCGGACAGAATCTACAATGAGCAGTTCTTC CASRPSDRIYNEQFF
. TRBJ1-6 TRBD1 TRBV25-1 TGTGCCAGCAGTGCTCCAGGGGGGAATTCACCCCTCCACTTT CASSAPGGNSPLHF
. TRBJ1-1 TRBD1 TRBV5-6 TGTGCCAGCAGCTGGGCTAACAGGGGCACTGAAGCTTTCTTT CASSWANRGTEAFF
. TRBJ2-3 . TRBV21-1 TGTGCCAGCAAAGTCCGGTCTCCCGGCACAGATACGCAGTATTTT CASKVRSPGTDTQYF
. TRBJ2-2 TRBD2 TRBV3-1/TRBV3-2 TGTGCCAGCAGCCAAGAAGCGGGGGGGCCGAACACCGGGGAGCTGTTTTTT CASSQEAGGPNTGELFF
. TRBJ2-5 TRBD1 TRBV7-3 TGTGCCAGCAGCTCGGACCCCAGGGGGACGCAGTACTTC CASSSDPRGTQYF
. TRBJ1-1 . TRBV3-1/TRBV3-2 TGTGCCAGCAGCCAAGGGAGAAACACTGAAGCTTTCTTT CASSQGRNTEAFF
. TRBJ2-7 TRBD1 TRBV9 TGTGCCAGCAGCGCAGACAGGGGTACGGACGAGCAGTACTTC CASSADRGTDEQYF
. TRBJ2-1 . TRBV10-1 TGCGCCAGCAGTGTTCCAGGGTACAATGAGCAGTTCTTC CASSVPGYNEQFF
few TRBJ1-5 . TRBV6-1 TGTGCCAGCAGTGACGGGACATCTGGACAGCCCCAGCATTTT CASSDGTSGQPQHF
few TRBJ2-7 . TRBV21-1 TGTGCCAGCAGCAAACGAGGGACAGGGTATGAGCAGTACTTC CASSKRGTGYEQYF
. TRBJ2-1 . TRBV9 TGTGCCAGCAGCGTAGGCCTTAGCTACAATGAGCAGTTCTTC CASSVGLSYNEQFF
. TRBJ1-3 TRBD1 TRBV5-1 TGCGCCAGCAGCGCATCGGGACAGGGAGCTGGAAACACCATATATTTT CASSASGQGAGNTIYF
. TRBJ1-1 . TRBV3-1/TRBV3-2 TGTGCCAGCAGGCGGGGGGACACTGAAGCTTTCTTT CASRRGDTEAFF
. TRBJ2-7 . TRBV28 TGTGCCAGCACCCGAGGCAGCTACGAGCAGTACTTC CASTRGSYEQYF
. TRBJ1-2 . TRBV6-5 TGTGCCAGCAGTCGGGACCCAAAGGGGGACTATGGCTACACCTTC CASSRDPKGDYGYTF
. TRBJ2-2 TRBD1 TRBV5-1 TGCGCCAGCAGCTACCAGGGGGCGACCGGGGAGCTGTTTTTT CASSYQGATGELFF
. TRBJ2-3 TRBD2 TRBV7-9 TGTGCCAGCAGCCCTCGGACTAGCGGGATGCATAGGGCAGATACGCAGTATTTT CASSPRTSGMHRADTQYF
. TRBJ1-4 TRBD1 TRBV10-2 TGCGCCAGCAGTGAGTCGCTGAGGGGGCGAGAAAAACTGTTTTTT CASSESLRGREKLFF
. TRBJ2-2 TRBD1 TRBV7-2 TGTGCCAGCAGCTTTGACAGGGGAAACACCGGGGAGCTGTTTTTT CASSFDRGNTGELFF
. TRBJ1-4 TRBD1 TRBV13 TGTGCCAGCTCCCTCGGACAGGGTCAAAAACTGTTTTTT CASSLGQGQKLFF